What follows is one TCR beta chain and its context. Its target is not known. The study's library attached unique molecular identifiers to single cDNA molecules. TCRdb reprocessed the RACE reads with MiXCR, giving one entry per CDR3 protein. Of 65,000 to 85,000 distinct CDR3 sequences in the sample, over 9.5% were seen once. The sample comes from a study of human T cells and chemical hapten exposure. Stated time point: patch test 1, 2 weeks after DPC sensitization. Treatment of the sample: therapeutic diphenylcyclopropenone sensitization with weekly scalp DPC. Blood collection happened ahead of applying each patch test. Germline V gives CDR1 SGHRS, CDR2 YFSETQ. With 7 bases clipped from V and 0 bases from J, the junction kept 4 bases outside the gene matches. The CDR3 has 16 residues. Notes on the study in general: Those TCRs sitting above 1 in 1000 frequency stayed the same with DPC sensitization. PT1 expanded TCR counts and patch test score correlated positively.

This sequence originates from a woman aged 55 to 70 with alopecia areata. Some clones in this sample may be carry-over from other donors' samples. The chain carries TRBV5-1 and TRBJ2-5; 15 bases line up with TRBD2. The sample in question was whole blood, obtained in connection with sensitization to the hapten diphenylcyclopropenone (DPC). The CDR3 sequence: CASSGLAGGYQETQYF. DNA for the CDR3: TGCGCCAGCTCCGGACTAGCGGGGGGGTACCAAGAGACCCAGTACTTC. Together with reference TRBV5-1 and TRBJ2-5, the CDR3 gives the full variable domain: KAGVTQTPRYLIKTRGQQVTLSCSPISGHRSVSWYQQTPGQGLQFLFEYFSETQRNKGNFPGRFSGRQFSNSRSEMNVSTLELGDSALYLCASSGLAGGYQETQYFGPGTRLLVL.